The clone carrying this TCR beta chain was seen only a few times. The antigen is not known. The V gene's germline CDR1 is SQVTM and CDR2 ANQGSEA. V gave up 4 bases and J gave up 0 bases, with 13 bases separating them. The length of the CDR3 is 14 residues. TCRdb reprocessed the 5' RACE reads via MiXCR and lists one record per CDR3 protein. Of roughly 200,000 distinct CDR3 sequences listed, around a fifth were seen once; the top ten hold around 23%. The sample belongs to a study of T-cell memory formation after mild COVID-19. Study-wide results and caveats: CM and EM subsets held most contracting CD4+ clones; EMRA held CD8+ ones.

The chain combines TRBV29-1 with TRBJ2-7; D is perhaps TRBD2 (6 bases). Input material: PBMCs or a T cell subset sorted from them (not recorded which). The sequence derives from an adult woman who had mild COVID-19 (a few samples of this study predate the infection). Cell type and time point are not known. The CDR3 DNA sequence: TGCAGCGTTGGGGGGGTAGGGGCCTCCTACGAGCAGTACTTC. Encoded protein: CSVGGVGASYEQYF.